The sequence of this T cell receptor (beta chain) was determined in a study of shared clonotypes between healthy human individuals. Findings and limits, study-wide: Compared with clonotypes that all four donors shared, non-shared clonotypes had lower generation probabilities. The low donor count limited represented genetic and exposure-history diversity.

Each of the donors was a healthy adult who was HIV-negative and had not had a recent acute infection or vaccination. CD4+ cells were split into CD45RA+ naive and CD45RA-negative memory subsets. Only in-frame clones appear in the TCRdb table, and some are missing; sequencing was by immunoSEQ multiplex PCR. The sample records about 640,000 clones, about three quarters being singletons. To note about this clone: Its antigen is undetermined.

Germline CDR1 LNHDA, CDR2 SQIVND (reference sequence). With V trimmed by 7 bases and J by 0 bases, 12 bases remained unmatched. This CDR3 spans 17 amino acids. This sequence originates from a woman under 40 in good health. This chain uses TRBV19 with TRBJ1-5, with 7 bases lining up with TRBD1. Sequences were obtained from memory CD4+ T cells sorted from blood. The subset: CD45RA-negative fraction. CDR3 sequence (DNA): TGTGCCAGTAACCCGCATACAGGGGACTATAGCAATCAGCCCCAGCATTTT. As protein: CASNPHTGDYSNQPQHF.